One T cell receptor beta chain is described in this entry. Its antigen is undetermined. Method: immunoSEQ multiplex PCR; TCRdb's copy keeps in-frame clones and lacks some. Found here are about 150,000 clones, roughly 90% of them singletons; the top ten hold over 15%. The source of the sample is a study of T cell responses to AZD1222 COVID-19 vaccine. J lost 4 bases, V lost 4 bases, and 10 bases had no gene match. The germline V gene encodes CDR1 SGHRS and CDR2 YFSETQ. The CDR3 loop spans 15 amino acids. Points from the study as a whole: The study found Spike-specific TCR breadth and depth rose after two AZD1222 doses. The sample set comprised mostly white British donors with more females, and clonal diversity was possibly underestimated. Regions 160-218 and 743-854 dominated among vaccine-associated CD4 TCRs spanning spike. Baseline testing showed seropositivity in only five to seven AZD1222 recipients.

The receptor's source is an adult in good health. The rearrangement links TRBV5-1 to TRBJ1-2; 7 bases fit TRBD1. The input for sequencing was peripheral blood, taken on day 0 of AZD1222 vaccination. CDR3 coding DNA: TGCGCCAGCAGCGGCGGGACAGCCTTTCTCTATGGCTACACCTTC. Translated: CASSGGTAFLYGYTF.